This T cell receptor (beta chain) derives from a study of identical twins. Through template switching, a universal primer site was introduced, and the cDNA contained unique molecular identifiers. MiXCR, run by TCRdb on the 5' RACE reads, gives a single entry per CDR3 protein. The data hold 200,000 to 250,000 distinct CDR3 sequences, with roughly an eighth observed a single time. Trimming removed 4 bases at V and 4 bases at J, with 11 bases between. CDR3 length equals 13 residues. CDR1 SGHRS and CDR2 YFSETQ come from the germline V gene. The sample was also reused in another study, on yellow fever vaccine responses in identical twins. From that report: Twins showed a vaccine T cell response that reportedly seemed partly convergent, partly personalized.

V gene TRBV5-1 combines with J gene TRBJ1-2; D may be TRBD1 (5 bases). The source material was memory (CD45RO+) T cells sorted from blood. The receptor's source is a woman between 18 and 30 years old in good health. The CDR3, as DNA: TGCGCCAGCAGCACACAGGAGGGCTATGGCTACACCTTC. Translating it yields CASSTQEGYGYTF.